This T cell receptor (beta chain) emerged from a study of preoperative IRX-2 immunotherapy in early breast cancer. Sequencing used immunoSEQ multiplex PCR; TCRdb keeps in-frame clones, though not all of them. Here the sample spans around 62,000 clones, approximately 93% being singletons. Treatment: preoperative locoregional IRX-2 cytokine immunotherapy. Patients received preoperative, locoregional IRX-2 cytokine immunotherapy in a phase Ib study. The germline V gene encodes CDR1 MNHEY and CDR2 SVGAGI. The length of the CDR3 is 11 residues. V was shortened by 2 bases and J by 4 bases, with 0 bases between the two germline ends.

The chain carries TRBV6-5 and TRBJ1-3; D uncertain. This clonotype was obtained from a human donor with breast cancer. This sample was taken from a patient treated with IRX-2 immunotherapy. CDR3 DNA: TGTGCCAGCAGTTACGGAAACACCATATATTTT. It translates to CASSYGNTIYF.